The clone carrying this TCR beta chain appeared many times. Its antigen is unidentified. A multiplex PCR was run with 60 Vbeta primers and 13 Jbeta primers. Using immunoSEQ multiplex PCR, the repertoire was profiled, and TCRdb retains in-frame clones only, with some absent. The table has 64,000 or so clones, roughly 67% seen once. The sample comes from a study of cytomegalovirus exposure and HLA in healthy donors. General study findings and limits: Most subjects' HLA-A and HLA-B alleles were reportedly predicted from TCR beta sequences. A later analysis showed TCR association rates differing by HLA locus, peaking at DRB1 and lowest at HLA-C. As a later analysis showed, a missense DCLRE1C variant was linked to trimming of TCR beta V- and J-genes.

Sequencing was done on a sample of PBMCs. This sequence was found in a middle-aged man in good health and CMV-seropositive.

Written as DNA, the CDR3 is TGTGCCAGCACCCCCGGGCGGGGGCGCGTCTACGAGCAGTACTTC. Translated, it gives CASTPGRGRVYEQYF. J is TRBJ2-7 and V is TRBV6-5; D might be TRBD2 (7 bases). Germline CDR1 and CDR2: MNHEY and SVGAGI. The CDR3 loop spans 15 amino acids. Trimming cost V 7 bases and J 3 bases, with 19 bases left between them.